This T cell receptor (beta chain) was profiled in a study of T cell responses to AZD1222 COVID-19 vaccine (dated by TCRdb to about 2021). Concerning the study at large: TCR sequencing was performed for more than 230 trial participants, of whom about 200 were given two doses of AZD1222 and roughly 25 were given two doses of MenACWY control vaccine. Enrollment into the trials was organized by age into subgroups of 18-55, 56-69 and 70-plus years, and those subgroups contained around 150, 28 and 57 TCR-sequenced participants, respectively.

What the time point label conveys for this sample: about 28 days (+/-7) after the second vaccine dose. The treatment or condition label for this specimen denotes: meningococcal conjugate vaccine given as trial control. Vaccinee samples were obtained from the UK trials COV001 and COV002, which included a single-blind randomized controlled phase 2/3 trial of AZD1222 (ChAdOx1 nCoV-19) in healthy adults. For TCRbeta chain sequencing, PBMC samples from trial participants were taken at day 0 and at day 28 after the second dose. Findings and caveats that apply to the study as a whole: Because no samples from the day 14 peak response were available, repertoires could be characterized only after the peak T cell response. Only five or six AZD1222 recipients were SARS-CoV-2 seropositive at baseline, limiting conclusions about previously exposed vaccinees. The vaccine-associated CD4 TCRs covered the entire spike protein, and the dominant responses fell in regions 160-218 and 743-854. Most participants were white British and females outnumbered males, and the authors suggested that clonal diversity may have been underestimated. After two AZD1222 doses, both the breadth and the depth of spike-specific TCRs were significantly higher than at day 0 and than in MenACWY recipients. Reportedly, close to half of the unique spike-specific TCRs recognized epitopes lying outside the regions that are mutated in the B.1.351 and B.1.1.7 variants. In the small 56-69-year group, the increase in depth fell short of significance, most likely because of low power.

As concerns this clone: The antigen this receptor binds is unknown. No much larger clonotype is one base removed from it; base qualities were not supplied.

The germline V gene encodes CDR1 LGHNA and CDR2 YSLEER. Spanning cysteine to phenylalanine, the CDR3 consists of 14 amino acids. The kept DNA is CDR3 alone, 42 bases in frame from the first base. V loses 5 bases, J loses 6 bases, and the germline ends lie 16 bases apart. The CDR3 regions of human TCRbeta chains were analyzed by immunosequencing. The study's own analysis went as follows. Repertoire TCRs were checked for matches against a reference library of SARS-CoV-2-specific TCRs that had been generated using the MIRA antigen-specificity platform. Breadth was defined as the fraction of unique TCRs that were SARS-CoV-2-associated. Depth was defined as the fraction of total T cells that were SARS-CoV-2-associated. Using the MIRA data, every spike-specific TCR was mapped to the spike region that the TCR reacted to and assigned to either a CD4 or a CD8 class. Log10-transformed breadth and depth values were compared by one-way ANOVA with Sidak's multiple comparisons tests. TCRdb carries this immuneACCESS record with in-frame sequences only. Its versions omit some clonotypes, under half of them owing to an unresolved V gene in the studies checked, with the rest unexplained. V and J calls and clone size are given by that table; D and trimming were obtained from the DNA. This sample holds 65,000 to 85,000 clones; approximately 88% were observed only once. Clones ranked in the top ten supply about a tenth of the sample.

This chain is built from TRBV4-3 and TRBJ1-2; D gene: possibly TRBD1, on 6 matching bases. This clonotype was obtained from an adult who received the MenACWY meningococcal vaccine as a control. Sequenced here: peripheral blood, sampled 28 days after the second dose of the MenACWY control vaccine. The nucleotide sequence is TGCGCCAGCAGCTACGGATGGGGGGGCGATGGCTACACCTTC. Translation gives CASSYGWGGDGYTF.